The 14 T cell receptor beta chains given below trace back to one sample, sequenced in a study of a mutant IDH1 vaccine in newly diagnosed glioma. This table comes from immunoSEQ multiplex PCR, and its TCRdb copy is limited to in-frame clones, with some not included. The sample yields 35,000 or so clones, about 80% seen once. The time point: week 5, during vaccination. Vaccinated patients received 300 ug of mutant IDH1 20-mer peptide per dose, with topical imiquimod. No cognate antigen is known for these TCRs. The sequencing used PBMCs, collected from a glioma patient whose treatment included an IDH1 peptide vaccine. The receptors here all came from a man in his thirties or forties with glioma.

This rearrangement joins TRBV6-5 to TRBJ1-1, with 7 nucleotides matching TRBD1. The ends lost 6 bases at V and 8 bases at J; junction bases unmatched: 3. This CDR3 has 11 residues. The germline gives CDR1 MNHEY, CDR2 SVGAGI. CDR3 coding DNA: TGTGCCAGCAGGCAGGGGGTAGAAGCTTTCTTT. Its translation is CASRQGVEAFF.

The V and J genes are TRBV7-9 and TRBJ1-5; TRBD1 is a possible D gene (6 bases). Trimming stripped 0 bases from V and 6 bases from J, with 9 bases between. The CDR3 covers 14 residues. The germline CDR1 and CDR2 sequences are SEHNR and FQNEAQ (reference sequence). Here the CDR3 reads CASSLAARGQPQHF. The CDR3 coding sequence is TGTGCCAGCAGCTTAGCCGCCAGGGGTCAGCCCCAGCATTTT.

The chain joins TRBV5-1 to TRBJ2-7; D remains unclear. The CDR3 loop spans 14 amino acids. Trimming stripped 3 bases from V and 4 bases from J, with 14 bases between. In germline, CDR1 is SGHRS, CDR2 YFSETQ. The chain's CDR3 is CASSSNPTIYEQYF. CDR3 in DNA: TGCGCCAGCAGCTCCAACCCGACAATTTACGAGCAGTACTTC.

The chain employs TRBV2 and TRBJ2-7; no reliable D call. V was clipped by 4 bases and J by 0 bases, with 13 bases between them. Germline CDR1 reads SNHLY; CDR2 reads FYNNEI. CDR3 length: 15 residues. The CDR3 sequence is CASSVGGLDSYEQYF. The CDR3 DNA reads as TGTGCCAGCAGTGTGGGTGGCCTGGACTCCTACGAGCAGTACTTC.

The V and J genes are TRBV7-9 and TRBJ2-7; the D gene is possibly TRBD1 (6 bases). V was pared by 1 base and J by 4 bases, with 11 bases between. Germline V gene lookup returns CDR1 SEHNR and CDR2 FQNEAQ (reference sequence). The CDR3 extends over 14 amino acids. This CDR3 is CASSLGGRGYEQYF. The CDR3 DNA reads TGTGCCAGCAGCTTAGGGGGCAGGGGTTACGAGCAGTACTTC.

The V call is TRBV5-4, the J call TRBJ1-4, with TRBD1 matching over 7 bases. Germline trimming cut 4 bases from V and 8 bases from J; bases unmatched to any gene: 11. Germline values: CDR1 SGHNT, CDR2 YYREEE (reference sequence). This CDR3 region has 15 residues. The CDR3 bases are TGTGCCAGCAGCCGAGGGGGCCAGTTAGAGGAAAAACTGTTTTTT. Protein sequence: CASSRGGQLEEKLFF.

This CDR3 is CASKKGGDESGNTIYF. The CDR3 nucleotides read TGCGCCAGCAAAAAAGGAGGCGACGAATCTGGAAACACCATATATTTT. The V and J genes are TRBV5-1 and TRBJ1-3, with no clear D. This CDR3 contains 16 residues. Per the germline V gene, CDR1 is SGHRS and CDR2 is YFSETQ. Trimming stripped 6 bases from V and 1 base from J, with 17 bases between.

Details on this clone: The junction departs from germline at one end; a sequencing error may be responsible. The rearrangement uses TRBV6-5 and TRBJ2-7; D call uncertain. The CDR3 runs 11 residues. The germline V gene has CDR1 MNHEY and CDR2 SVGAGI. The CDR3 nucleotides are TGTGCCAGCAGTTACTCGGGGTCAGTTTTCTTC. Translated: CASSYSGSVFF.

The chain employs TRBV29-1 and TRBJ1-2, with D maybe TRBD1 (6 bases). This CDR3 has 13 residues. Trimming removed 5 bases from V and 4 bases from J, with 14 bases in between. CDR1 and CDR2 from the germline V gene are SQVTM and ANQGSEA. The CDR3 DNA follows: TGCAGCGTTCCGGACAGTTACCTCTATGGCTACACCTTC. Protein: CSVPDSYLYGYTF.

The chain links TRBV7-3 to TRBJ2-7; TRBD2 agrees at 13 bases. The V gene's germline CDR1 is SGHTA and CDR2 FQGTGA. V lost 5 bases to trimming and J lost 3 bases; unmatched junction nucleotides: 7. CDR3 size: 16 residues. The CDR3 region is CASSPSGLAGDYEQYF. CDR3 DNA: TGTGCCAGCAGCCCTAGTGGACTAGCGGGAGACTACGAGCAGTACTTC. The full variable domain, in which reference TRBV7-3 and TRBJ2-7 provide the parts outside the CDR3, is GAGVSQTPSNKVTEKGKYVELRCDPISGHTALYWYRQSLGQGPEFLIYFQGTGAADDSGLPNDRFFAVRPEGSVSTLKIQRTERGDSAVYLCASSPSGLAGDYEQYFGPGTRLTVT.

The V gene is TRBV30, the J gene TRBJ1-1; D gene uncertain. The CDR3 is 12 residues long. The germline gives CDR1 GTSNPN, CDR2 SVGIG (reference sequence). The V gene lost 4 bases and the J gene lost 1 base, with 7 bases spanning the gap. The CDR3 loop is CAWTETNTEAFF. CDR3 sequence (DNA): TGTGCCTGGACAGAGACGAACACTGAAGCTTTCTTT.

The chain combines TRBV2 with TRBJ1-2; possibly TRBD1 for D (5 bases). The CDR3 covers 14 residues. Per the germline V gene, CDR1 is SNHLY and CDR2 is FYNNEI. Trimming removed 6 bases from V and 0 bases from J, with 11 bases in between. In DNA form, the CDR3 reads TGTGCCAGCAGGCCGACAGAAGCTAACTATGGCTACACCTTC. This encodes CASRPTEANYGYTF.

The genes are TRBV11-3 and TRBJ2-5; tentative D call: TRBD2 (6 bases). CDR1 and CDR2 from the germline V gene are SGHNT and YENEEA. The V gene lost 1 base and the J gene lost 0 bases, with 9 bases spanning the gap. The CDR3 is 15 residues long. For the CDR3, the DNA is TGTGCCAGCAGCTTAGCGGGGGAGTACCAAGAGACCCAGTACTTC. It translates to CASSLAGEYQETQYF.

The CDR3 coding sequence is TGTGCCAGCAGCGGTCCCCGGACAGGGGGAAACTATGGCTACACCTTC. Its protein is CASSGPRTGGNYGYTF. The chain couples TRBV5-4 to TRBJ1-2; 10 bases agree with TRBD1. Germline V gives CDR1 SGHNT, CDR2 YYREEE (reference sequence). The V and J ends lost 4 bases and 2 bases, in that order; junction bases with no gene match: 8. This CDR3 has 16 residues.